This T cell receptor (beta chain) is drawn from a study of cytomegalovirus exposure and HLA in healthy donors. Study results and caveats: The authors later linked a missense DCLRE1C variant to TCR beta V- and J-gene trimming.

Germline assignment: CDR1 MNHNS and CDR2 SASEGT. Losses at the gene ends were 8 bases for V and 1 base for J; bases not matched to a gene: 5. The CDR3 has 15 amino acids. Details on this clone: Its cognate antigen is unknown.

Both 60 Vbeta primers and 13 Jbeta primers went into the PCR. TCRdb's copy holds only in-frame clones and misses some; the assay was immunoSEQ multiplex PCR. The data hold more than 110,000 clones, with 60% to 80% observed a single time. Nominally healthy donors were sampled, though unrecorded immune exposures were likely. The material sequenced was PBMCs. V gene TRBV6-1 combines with J gene TRBJ2-5, with 12 bases lining up with TRBD2. The receptor was derived from a woman aged 50 to 65 in good health and CMV-seronegative. The CDR3 DNA sequence: TGTGCCAGCGGCCTAGCGGGGGGGTTCCAAGAGACCCAGTACTTC. It specifies CASGLAGGFQETQYF.